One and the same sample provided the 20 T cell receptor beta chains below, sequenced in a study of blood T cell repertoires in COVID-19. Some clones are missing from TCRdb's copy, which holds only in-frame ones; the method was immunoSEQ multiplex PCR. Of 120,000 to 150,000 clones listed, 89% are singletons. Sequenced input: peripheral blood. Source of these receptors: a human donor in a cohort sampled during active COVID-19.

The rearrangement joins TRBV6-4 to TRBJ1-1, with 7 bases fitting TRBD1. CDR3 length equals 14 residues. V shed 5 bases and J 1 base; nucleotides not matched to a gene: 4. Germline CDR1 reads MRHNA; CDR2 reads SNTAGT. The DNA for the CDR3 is TGTGCCAGCAGTATGGAGGGGGCGAACACTGAAGCTTTCTTT. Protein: CASSMEGANTEAFF.

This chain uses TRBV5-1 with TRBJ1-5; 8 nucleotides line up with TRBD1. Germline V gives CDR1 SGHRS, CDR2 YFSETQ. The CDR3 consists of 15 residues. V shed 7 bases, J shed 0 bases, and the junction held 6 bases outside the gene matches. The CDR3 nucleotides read TGCGCCAGCTCACCGGGACAGGCTAGCAATCAGCCCCAGCATTTT. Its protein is CASSPGQASNQPQHF.

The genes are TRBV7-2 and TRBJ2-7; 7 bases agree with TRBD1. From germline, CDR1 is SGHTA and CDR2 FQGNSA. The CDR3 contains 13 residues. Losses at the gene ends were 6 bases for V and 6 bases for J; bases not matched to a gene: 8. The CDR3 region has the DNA TGTGCCAGCAGTCCAGACAGGGCCCTCGAGCAGTACTTC. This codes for CASSPDRALEQYF.

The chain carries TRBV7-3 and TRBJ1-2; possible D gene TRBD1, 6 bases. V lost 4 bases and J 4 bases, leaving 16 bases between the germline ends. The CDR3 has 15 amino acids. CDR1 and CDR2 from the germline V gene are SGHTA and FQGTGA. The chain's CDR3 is CASSSFDRTRYGYTF. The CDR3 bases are TGTGCCAGCAGCTCGTTCGACAGGACACGCTATGGCTACACCTTC.

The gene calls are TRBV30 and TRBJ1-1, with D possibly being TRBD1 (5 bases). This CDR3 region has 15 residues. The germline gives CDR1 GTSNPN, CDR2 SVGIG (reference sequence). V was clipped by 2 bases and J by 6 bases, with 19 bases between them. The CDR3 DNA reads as TGTGCCTGGAGTCCACCCCCAGGACTAGGGGCTGAAGCTTTCTTT. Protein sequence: CAWSPPPGLGAEAFF. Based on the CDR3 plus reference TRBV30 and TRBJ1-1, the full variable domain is SQTIHQWPATLVQPVGSPLSLECTVEGTSNPNLYWYRQAAGRGLQLLFYSVGIGQISSEVPQNLSASRPQDRQFILSSKKLLLSDSGFYLCAWSPPPGLGAEAFFGQGTRLTVV.

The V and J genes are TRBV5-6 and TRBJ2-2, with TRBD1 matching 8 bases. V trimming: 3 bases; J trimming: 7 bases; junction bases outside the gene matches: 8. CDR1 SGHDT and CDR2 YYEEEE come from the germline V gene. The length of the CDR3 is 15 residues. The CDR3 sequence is CASSSQTGAGGELFF. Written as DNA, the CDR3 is TGTGCCAGCAGCTCCCAGACAGGGGCAGGCGGGGAGCTGTTTTTT.

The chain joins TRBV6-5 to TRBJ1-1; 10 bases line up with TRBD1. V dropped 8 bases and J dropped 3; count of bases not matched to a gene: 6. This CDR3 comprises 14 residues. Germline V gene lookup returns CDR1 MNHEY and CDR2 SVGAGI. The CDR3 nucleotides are TGTGCCAGCGGTATGGACAGGGGGTACACTGAAGCTTTCTTT. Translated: CASGMDRGYTEAFF.

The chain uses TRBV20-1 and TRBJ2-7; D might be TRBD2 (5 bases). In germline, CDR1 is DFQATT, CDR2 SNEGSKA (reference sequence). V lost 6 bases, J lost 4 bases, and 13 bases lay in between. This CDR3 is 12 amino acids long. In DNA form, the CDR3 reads TGCAGTGCCAGTGGGAGTTCTTACGAGCAGTACTTC. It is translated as CSASGSSYEQYF.

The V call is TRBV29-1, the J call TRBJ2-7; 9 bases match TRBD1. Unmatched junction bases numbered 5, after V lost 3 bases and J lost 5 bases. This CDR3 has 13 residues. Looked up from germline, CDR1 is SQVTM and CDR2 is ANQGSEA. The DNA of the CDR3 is TGCAGCGTTGACGTGGGACAGGGTGACGAGCAGTACTTC. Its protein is CSVDVGQGDEQYF.

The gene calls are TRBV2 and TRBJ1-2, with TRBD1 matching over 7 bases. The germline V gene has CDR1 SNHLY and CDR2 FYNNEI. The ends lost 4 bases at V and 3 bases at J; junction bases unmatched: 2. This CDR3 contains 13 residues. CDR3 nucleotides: TGTGCCAGCAGTGGAACAGGGGACTATGGCTACACCTTC. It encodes CASSGTGDYGYTF.

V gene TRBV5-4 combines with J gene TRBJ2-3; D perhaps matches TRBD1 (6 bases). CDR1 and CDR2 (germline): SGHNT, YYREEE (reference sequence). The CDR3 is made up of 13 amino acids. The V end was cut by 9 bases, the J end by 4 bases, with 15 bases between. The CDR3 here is CAIHNRAADTQYF. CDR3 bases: TGTGCCATTCATAACAGGGCTGCAGATACGCAGTATTTT.

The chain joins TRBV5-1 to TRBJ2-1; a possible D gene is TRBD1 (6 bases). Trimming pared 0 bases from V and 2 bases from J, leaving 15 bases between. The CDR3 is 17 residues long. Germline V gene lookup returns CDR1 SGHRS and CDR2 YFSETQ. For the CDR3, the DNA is TGCGCCAGCAGCTTGGACGTCTCCAGGGGTCCCTACAATGAGCAGTTCTTC. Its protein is CASSLDVSRGPYNEQFF.

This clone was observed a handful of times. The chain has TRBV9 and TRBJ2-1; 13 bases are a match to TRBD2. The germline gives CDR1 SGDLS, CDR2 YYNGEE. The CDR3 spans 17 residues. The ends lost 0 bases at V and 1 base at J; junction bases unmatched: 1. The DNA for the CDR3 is TGTGCCAGCAGCGTAGGGACTAGCGGGGGTTCCTACAATGAGCAGTTCTTC. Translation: CASSVGTSGGSYNEQFF.

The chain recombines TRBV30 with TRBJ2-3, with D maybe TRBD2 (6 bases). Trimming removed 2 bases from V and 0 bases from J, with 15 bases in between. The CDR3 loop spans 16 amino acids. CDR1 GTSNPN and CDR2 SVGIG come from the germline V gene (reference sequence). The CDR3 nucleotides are TGTGCCTGGAGTCCACCCTTGGGACTCAGCACAGATACGCAGTATTTT. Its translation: CAWSPPLGLSTDTQYF. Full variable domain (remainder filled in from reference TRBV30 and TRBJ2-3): SQTIHQWPATLVQPVGSPLSLECTVEGTSNPNLYWYRQAAGRGLQLLFYSVGIGQISSEVPQNLSASRPQDRQFILSSKKLLLSDSGFYLCAWSPPLGLSTDTQYFGPGTRLTVL.

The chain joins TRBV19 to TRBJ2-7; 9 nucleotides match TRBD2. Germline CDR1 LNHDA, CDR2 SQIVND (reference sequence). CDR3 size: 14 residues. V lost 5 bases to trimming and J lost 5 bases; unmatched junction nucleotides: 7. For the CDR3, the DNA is TGTGCCAGTAGTCGCCAGCGGGGGGTCCACGAGCAGTACTTC. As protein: CASSRQRGVHEQYF.

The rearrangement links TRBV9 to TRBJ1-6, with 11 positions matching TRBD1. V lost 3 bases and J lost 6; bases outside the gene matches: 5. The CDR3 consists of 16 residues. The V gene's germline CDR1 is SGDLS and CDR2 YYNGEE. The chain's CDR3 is CASSASDRGLNSPLHF. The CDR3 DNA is TGTGCCAGCAGCGCCTCGGACAGGGGGCTTAATTCACCCCTCCACTTT.

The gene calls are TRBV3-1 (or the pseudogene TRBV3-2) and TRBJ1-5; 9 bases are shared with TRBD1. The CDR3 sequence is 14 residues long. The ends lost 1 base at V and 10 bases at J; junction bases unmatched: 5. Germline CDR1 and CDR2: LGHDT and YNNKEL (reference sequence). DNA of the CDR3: TGTGCCAGCAGCCAAGGGGACAGGGAGGGCCCCCAGCATTTT. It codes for CASSQGDREGPQHF.

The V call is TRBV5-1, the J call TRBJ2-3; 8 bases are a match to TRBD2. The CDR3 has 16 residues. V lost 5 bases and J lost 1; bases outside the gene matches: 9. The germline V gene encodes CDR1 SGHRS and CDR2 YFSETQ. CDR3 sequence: CASSPREGGGTDTQYF. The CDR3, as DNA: TGCGCCAGCAGTCCCCGGGAGGGCGGGGGCACAGATACGCAGTATTTT.

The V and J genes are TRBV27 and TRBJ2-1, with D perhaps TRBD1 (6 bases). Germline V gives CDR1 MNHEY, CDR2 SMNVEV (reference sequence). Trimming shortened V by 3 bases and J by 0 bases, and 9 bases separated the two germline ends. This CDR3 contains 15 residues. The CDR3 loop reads CASSFDRSSYNEQFF. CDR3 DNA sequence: TGTGCCAGCAGTTTTGACAGGAGCTCCTACAATGAGCAGTTCTTC.

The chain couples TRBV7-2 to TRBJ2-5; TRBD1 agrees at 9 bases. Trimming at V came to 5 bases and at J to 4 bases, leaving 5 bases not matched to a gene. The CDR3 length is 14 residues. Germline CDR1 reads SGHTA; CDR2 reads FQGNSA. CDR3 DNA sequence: TGTGCCAGCAGCCTGGACAGGGGATTAGAGACCCAGTACTTC. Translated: CASSLDRGLETQYF.